One and the same sample provided the 14 T cell receptor beta chains below, sequenced in a study of Ad26.COV2.S vaccination and SARS-CoV-2 variants. The treatment here: 15 to 20 received Ad26.COV2.S at low or high dose, single or two shots; about 5 received placebo; per-sample allocation not given. Day 63 after the first injection of vaccine or placebo was the sampling time. Produced via immunoSEQ multiplex PCR; TCRdb's table is partial and in-frame only. The table shows around 450,000 clones, with about 90% occurring only once. Sequenced here: peripheral blood, sampled in a trial of Ad26.COV2.S vaccine versus placebo. Source of these receptors: a person aged 18-60 years who received the Ad26.COV2.S COVID-19 vaccine or a placebo.

V usage is TRBV13 and J usage is TRBJ2-1; tentative D call: TRBD2 (6 bases). In germline, CDR1 is PRHDT, CDR2 FYEKMQ (reference sequence). This CDR3 contains 12 residues. Trimming took 8 bases from V and 5 from J, leaving 10 bases between them. As DNA, the CDR3 is TGTGCCAGCGGACTACCCAACAATGAGCAGTTCTTC. It is translated as CASGLPNNEQFF.

The chain employs TRBV19 and TRBJ2-1, with D maybe TRBD2 (5 bases). V lost 5 bases, J lost 6 bases, and 17 bases lay in between. The CDR3 extends over 15 amino acids. CDR1 is LNHDA, CDR2 SQIVND, per germline (reference sequence). CDR3 nucleotides: TGTGCCAGTAGTCTGCGGGTCGTAGGGCTCAATGAGCAGTTCTTC. It specifies CASSLRVVGLNEQFF.

The J gene is TRBJ2-2, the V gene TRBV14, with 11 bases fitting TRBD2. This CDR3 is 20 amino acids long. With 3 bases clipped from V and 0 bases from J, the junction kept 12 bases outside the gene matches. Germline V lookup: CDR1 SGHDN, CDR2 FVKESK. The CDR3 DNA is TGTGCCAGCAGCCACCAATGGCCGGGACTAGCGGACGCGAACACCGGGGAGCTGTTTTTT. Residues: CASSHQWPGLADANTGELFF.

This clone was seen once. V and J are TRBV4-1 and TRBJ2-1, with 10 bases that match TRBD2. This CDR3 is built from 20 residues. V dropped 3 bases and J dropped 4; count of bases not matched to a gene: 18. Per germline, CDR1 MGHRA and CDR2 YSYEKL. The CDR3 DNA sequence: TGCGCCAGCAGCCACCCCACGGTGGCTAGCGGGAGCTTTGGGTACAATGAGCAGTTCTTC. The encoded protein is CASSHPTVASGSFGYNEQFF.

The rearrangement uses TRBV7-9 and TRBJ2-7; 11 bases match TRBD1. Germline trimming cut 5 bases from V and 1 base from J; bases unmatched to any gene: 4. The CDR3 totals 15 residues. Germline-derived CDR1 and CDR2 are SEHNR and FQNEAQ (reference sequence). The CDR3 DNA reads as TGTGCCAGCAGCCACGGACAGGGGGCATCCTACGAGCAGTACTTC. Translated: CASSHGQGASYEQYF.

The V and J genes are TRBV25-1 and TRBJ2-3; D not certain. Germline CDR1 and CDR2: MGHDK and SYGVNS. V was cut by 1 base and J by 8 bases, with 10 bases left in between. The length of the CDR3 is 13 residues. CDR3 in amino acids: CASSESSMGTQYF. Written as DNA, the CDR3 is TGTGCCAGCAGTGAATCTTCCATGGGTACGCAGTATTTT.

The chain has TRBV9 and TRBJ2-5; D unclear. Per the germline V gene, CDR1 is SGDLS and CDR2 is YYNGEE. The germline V and J ends were trimmed by 4 bases and 4 bases, with 14 bases remaining between them. The CDR3 extends over 14 amino acids. CDR3 nucleotides: TGTGCCAGCAGCCCCCTGGACGGCCGAGAGACCCAGTACTTC. It specifies CASSPLDGRETQYF.

V usage is TRBV7-2 and J usage is TRBJ2-3, with D unclear. V lost 5 bases and J 9 bases, leaving 15 bases between the germline ends. The CDR3 is 13 amino acids. Germline V lookup: CDR1 SGHTA, CDR2 FQGNSA. CDR3 sequence: CASSPTILWTQYF. CDR3 coding DNA: TGTGCCAGCAGCCCCACAATCCTTTGGACGCAGTATTTT.

The J gene is TRBJ2-7, the V gene TRBV28; D call uncertain. The germline CDR1 and CDR2 sequences are MDHEN and SYDVKM. The length of the CDR3 is 13 residues. V shed 5 bases and J shed 5 bases, with 13 bases lying between them. This CDR3 is CASSKWGTNEQYF. The DNA of the CDR3 is TGTGCCAGCAGTAAGTGGGGAACCAACGAGCAGTACTTC.

V usage is TRBV2 and J usage is TRBJ1-4; D not resolved. The CDR3 spans 13 residues. The germline V gene has CDR1 SNHLY and CDR2 FYNNEI. V shed 1 base and J shed 8 bases, with 8 bases lying between them. The CDR3 reads CASSEEGGEKLFF. The CDR3 nucleotides are TGTGCCAGCAGTGAAGAAGGTGGCGAAAAACTGTTTTTT.

V gene TRBV7-6 combines with J gene TRBJ2-5; D assignment may be TRBD1 or TRBD2 (6 bases each). The CDR3 extends over 15 amino acids. The V gene's germline CDR1 is SGHVS and CDR2 FNYEAQ. V lost 5 bases and J lost 5, with 18 bases in between. This CDR3 is CASSRRGQPGETQYF. Written as DNA, the CDR3 is TGTGCCAGCAGCCGTCGGGGGCAGCCCGGGGAGACCCAGTACTTC.

This chain joins TRBV7-3 and TRBJ2-1; no reliable D call. Germline-derived CDR1 and CDR2 are SGHTA and FQGTGA. V gave up 1 base and J gave up 6 bases, with 7 bases separating them. The CDR3 has 13 amino acids. CDR3 in DNA: TGTGCCAGCAGCTTAAGGCCCTCCAATGAGCAGTTCTTC. Protein product: CASSLRPSNEQFF.

V and J are TRBV10-3 and TRBJ2-5; D possibly corresponds to TRBD1 (5 bases). The ends were cut back, 7 bases at V and 2 bases at J, with 11 bases in the middle. This CDR3 has 13 residues. CDR1 is ENHRY, CDR2 SYGVKD, per germline. CDR3 loop: CAIKENRQETQYF. The CDR3 DNA reads TGTGCCATCAAAGAGAACAGGCAAGAGACCCAGTACTTC.

The J gene is TRBJ2-1, the V gene TRBV6-2 or TRBV6-3, with 13 bases lining up with TRBD2. The trim removed 5 bases at V and 8 bases at J, leaving 12 bases unmatched. The germline gives CDR1 MNHEY, CDR2 SVGEGT. This CDR3 is built from 17 residues. The CDR3 protein is CASSPGLAGMIRDEQFF. The CDR3 bases are TGTGCCAGCAGTCCGGGACTAGCGGGAATGATTAGGGATGAGCAGTTCTTC.